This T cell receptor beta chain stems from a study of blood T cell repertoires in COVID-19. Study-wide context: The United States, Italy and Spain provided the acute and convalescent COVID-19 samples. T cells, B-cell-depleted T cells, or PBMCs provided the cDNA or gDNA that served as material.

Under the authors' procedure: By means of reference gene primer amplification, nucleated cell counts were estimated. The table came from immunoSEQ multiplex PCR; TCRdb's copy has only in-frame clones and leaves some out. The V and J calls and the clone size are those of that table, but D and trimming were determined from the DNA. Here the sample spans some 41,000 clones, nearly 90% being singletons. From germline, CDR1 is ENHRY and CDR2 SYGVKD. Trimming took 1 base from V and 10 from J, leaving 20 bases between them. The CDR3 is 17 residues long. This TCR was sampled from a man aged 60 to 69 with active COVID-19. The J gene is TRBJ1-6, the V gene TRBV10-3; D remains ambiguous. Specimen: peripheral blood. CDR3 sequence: CAISEWGSRGSRSPLHF. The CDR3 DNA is TGTGCCATCAGTGAGTGGGGTTCACGGGGTTCCCGATCACCCCTCCACTTT.